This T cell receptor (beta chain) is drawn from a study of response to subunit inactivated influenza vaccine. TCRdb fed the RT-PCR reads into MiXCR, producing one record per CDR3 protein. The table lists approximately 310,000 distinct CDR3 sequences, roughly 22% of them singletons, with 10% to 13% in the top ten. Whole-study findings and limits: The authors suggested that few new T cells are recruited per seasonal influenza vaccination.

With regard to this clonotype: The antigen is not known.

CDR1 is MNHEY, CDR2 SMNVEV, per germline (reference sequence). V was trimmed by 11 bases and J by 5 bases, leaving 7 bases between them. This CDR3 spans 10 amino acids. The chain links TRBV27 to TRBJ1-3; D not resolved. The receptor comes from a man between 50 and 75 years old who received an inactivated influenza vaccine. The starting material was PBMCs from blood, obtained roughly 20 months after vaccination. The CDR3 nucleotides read TGTGCCCCAGCTAGAAACACCATATATTTT. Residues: CAPARNTIYF.